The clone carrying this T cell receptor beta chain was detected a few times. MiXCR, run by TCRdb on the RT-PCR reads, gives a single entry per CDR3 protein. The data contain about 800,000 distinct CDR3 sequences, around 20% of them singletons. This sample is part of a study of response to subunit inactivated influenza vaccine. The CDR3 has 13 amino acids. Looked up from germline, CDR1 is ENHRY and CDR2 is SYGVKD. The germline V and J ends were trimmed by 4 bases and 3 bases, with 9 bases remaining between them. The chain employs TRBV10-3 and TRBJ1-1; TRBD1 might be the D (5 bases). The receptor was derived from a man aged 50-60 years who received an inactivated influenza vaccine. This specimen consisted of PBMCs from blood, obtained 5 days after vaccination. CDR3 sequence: CAISGGGDTEAFF. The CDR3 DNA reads TGTGCCATCAGTGGGGGGGGTGACACTGAAGCTTTCTTT.